Listed below are T cell receptor beta chains from one sample, sequenced in a study of blood T cell repertoires in COVID-19. The method was immunoSEQ multiplex PCR; TCRdb's version includes in-frame clones alone and lacks a portion of them. Found here are some 250,000 clones, approximately 87% of them singletons; the top ten hold more than 10%. Sequencing was done on a sample of peripheral blood. The origin of the receptors is a woman aged 25 to 39 with COVID-19, enrolled during active disease. The CDR3 runs from the conserved cysteine through the conserved F or W. D genes are given only for firm matches. Some rows have no size entry. The others give once, few or many, or a class for an expanded clone.

TRBV28,TRBJ1-1,.,TRBD1,TGTGCCAGCAGTCTGCAGGGGGCTATTTTCCCTTTCTTT,CASSLQGAIFPFF
TRBV19,TRBJ1-6,.,TRBD1,TGTGCCAGTCGCGCTCGACCGGGACAGGGAGGGTCACCCCTCCACTTT,CASRARPGQGGSPLHF
TRBV12-3/TRBV12-4,TRBJ2-3,.,.,TGTGCCAGCAGTTTCGACAGTAGAACGCAGTATTTT,CASSFDSRTQYF
TRBV19,TRBJ2-2,.,.,TGTGCCAGTACCCCGCGGGGTGGGGACACCGGGGAGCTGTTTTTT,CASTPRGGDTGELFF
TRBV5-4,TRBJ2-2,.,TRBD2,TGTGCCAGCAGCCCCCGGGGGGGAGTCACCGGGGAGCTGTTTTTT,CASSPRGGVTGELFF
TRBV18,TRBJ1-6,.,TRBD1,TGTGCCAGCTCACCACGTGGAATTGACAGGGGGAGGAATTCACCCCTCCACTTT,CASSPRGIDRGRNSPLHF
TRBV5-1,TRBJ2-3,.,TRBD2,TGCGCCAGTACCCCACCTAGCGGGGGAGGAGATACGCAGTATTTT,CASTPPSGGGDTQYF
TRBV21-1,TRBJ2-2,.,.,TGTGCCAGCAGCAAAACTAGCGGGGGGGTCGCGAACACCGGGGAGCTGTTTTTT,CASSKTSGGVANTGELFF
TRBV7-9,TRBJ1-1,.,TRBD1,TGTGCCAGCAGCGCGGGACAGGGGATGAACACTGAAGCTTTCTTT,CASSAGQGMNTEAFF
TRBV7-6,TRBJ2-3,.,TRBD2,TGTGCCAGCAGCTTAGAACTTGCCGGGGGGGCTGGAGATACGCAGTATTTT,CASSLELAGGAGDTQYF
TRBV24-1,TRBJ2-1,.,.,TGTGCCACCAGTGAAAGCCCCCGCGGGTTCGGGAATGAGCAGTTCTTC,CATSESPRGFGNEQFF
TRBV9,TRBJ1-2,.,TRBD1,TGTGCCAGCAGCGTACGCCGGGACAGGCTAAACTATGGCTACACCTTC,CASSVRRDRLNYGYTF
TRBV7-9,TRBJ1-1,.,.,TGTGCCAGCAGCTTAACAGAATACACTGAAGCTTTCTTT,CASSLTEYTEAFF
TRBV18,TRBJ2-6,.,.,TGTGCCAGCTCACCAGTAGTACCTGGGGCCAACGTCCTGACTTTC,CASSPVVPGANVLTF
TRBV6-5,TRBJ1-6,.,.,TGTGCCAGCAGTTGGACGGACAATAATTCACCCCTCCACTTT,CASSWTDNNSPLHF
TRBV7-9,TRBJ2-5,.,.,TGTGCCAGCAGCCCGGCAGCGGGTGAGACCCAGTACTTC,CASSPAAGETQYF
TRBV19,TRBJ2-7,few,.,TGTGCCAGTAGTAACCTAGCATCCTCCTACGAGCAGTACTTC,CASSNLASSYEQYF
TRBV12-3/TRBV12-4,TRBJ1-5,.,.,TGTGCCAGCAGTTTTGACCCAGGGCCCCAGCATTTT,CASSFDPGPQHF
TRBV9,TRBJ2-1,.,.,TGTGCCAGCAGCGTAGGAGGGGGGGCATATGAGCAGTTCTTC,CASSVGGGAYEQFF
TRBV5-3,TRBJ1-3,.,.,TGTGCCAGAAGTCTACTTCGCGGAAACACCATATATTTT,CARSLLRGNTIYF
TRBV7-9,TRBJ2-1,.,.,TGTGCCAGCAGCTTAGGAGGGTGGGATGAGCAGTTCTTC,CASSLGGWDEQFF
TRBV10-3,TRBJ2-2,.,.,TGTGCCATCAGTGGCAATAGCGCCGGGGAGCTGTTTTTT,CAISGNSAGELFF
TRBV5-6,TRBJ1-3,few,TRBD1,TGTGCCAGCAGCCCAACGTTGTGGGGACAGGGGGCGTCTGGAAACACCATATATTTT,CASSPTLWGQGASGNTIYF
TRBV5-5,TRBJ2-2,.,TRBD1,TGTGCCAGCAGCTTGGGCAGGGGGACAGGGAACACCGGGGAGCTGTTTTTT,CASSLGRGTGNTGELFF
TRBV18,TRBJ2-7,.,TRBD2,TGTGCCAGCTCACCAGGAAGCGGGGGCTACGAGCAGTACTTC,CASSPGSGGYEQYF
TRBV23-1,TRBJ2-4,.,.,TGCGCCAGCTTTAAGAAGGGGGCCAAAAACATTCAGTACTTC,CASFKKGAKNIQYF
TRBV5-1,TRBJ1-5,.,.,TGCGCCAGCAGCTTGGTAAGCGGGAACAATCAGCCCCAGCATTTT,CASSLVSGNNQPQHF
TRBV19,TRBJ1-5,.,.,TGTGCCAGTAGTATCTCCGGCGGGCGGGATAGCAATCAGCCCCAGCATTTT,CASSISGGRDSNQPQHF
TRBV5-4,TRBJ2-5,.,.,TGTGCCAGCAGCTTGTCAGGGGCCCTACAAGAGACCCAGTACTTC,CASSLSGALQETQYF
TRBV5-5,TRBJ1-4,.,.,TGTGCCAGCAGCTTGGTCGTTGCAACTAATGAAAAACTGTTTTTT,CASSLVVATNEKLFF
TRBV19,TRBJ1-5,.,TRBD1,TGTGCCAGTAGCGCTGACAGGGCGCTGAATCAGCCCCAGCATTTT,CASSADRALNQPQHF
TRBV5-1,TRBJ1-2,.,.,TGCGCCAGCAGCAAGGACAGACTCCTTAACTATGGCTACACCTTC,CASSKDRLLNYGYTF
TRBV6-5,TRBJ1-2,.,TRBD1,TGTGCCAGCAGTTACTCAAGACCGGACAGGGGATATGGCTACACCTTC,CASSYSRPDRGYGYTF
TRBV2,TRBJ1-6,.,.,TGTGCCAGCAGTGATATAGCCGGGTCCTATAATTCACCCCTCCACTTT,CASSDIAGSYNSPLHF
TRBV27,TRBJ2-7,.,TRBD2,TGTGCCAGCAGTTTGAGGCTAGCGGGGGGTCGACTTTACGAGCAGTACTTC,CASSLRLAGGRLYEQYF
TRBV7-9,TRBJ1-3,.,TRBD1,TGTGCCAGCAGCTTGGGGACAGTAAGCTCTGGAAACACCATATATTTT,CASSLGTVSSGNTIYF
TRBV4-1,TRBJ1-5,.,.,TGCGCCAGCAGCCAAGGGCGAAACAGGGAAGACCAGCCCCAGCATTTT,CASSQGRNREDQPQHF
TRBV5-6,TRBJ1-2,.,TRBD1,TGTGCCAGCAGCTCAACAGGGGGCTATGGCTACACCTTC,CASSSTGGYGYTF
TRBV3-1/TRBV3-2,TRBJ2-7,.,TRBD2,TGTGCCAGCAGCCAAGATCGGGGAGGGACTAGCGGGGGGTTACCTACGAAGCAGTACTTC,CASSQDRGGTSGGLPTKQYF
TRBV3-1/TRBV3-2,TRBJ2-1,.,.,TGTGCCAGCAGCCAAGATCCTACTGGTGAGCAGTTCTTC,CASSQDPTGEQFF
TRBV7-9,TRBJ1-5,.,TRBD1,TGTGCCAGCAGCTTAGATTTAGAGGCAGGGGGTCAGCCCCAGCATTTT,CASSLDLEAGGQPQHF
TRBV5-1,TRBJ2-3,.,TRBD2,TGCGCCAGCAGCCCCTGGACTAGCGGGGCCCATACGCAGTATTTT,CASSPWTSGAHTQYF
TRBV11-2,TRBJ1-2,.,TRBD1,TGTGCCAGCAGCTCGCCCCGGGACAGGAAGGCCAACTATGGCTACACCTTC,CASSSPRDRKANYGYTF
TRBV5-6,TRBJ2-7,.,.,TGTGCCAGCAGCTTGCTGGGGGGAACGGACGAGCAGTACTTC,CASSLLGGTDEQYF
TRBV5-1,TRBJ2-3,.,.,TGCGCCAGCAGCGATCTAGGAACAGATACGCAGTATTTT,CASSDLGTDTQYF
TRBV5-1,TRBJ2-1,.,TRBD1,TGCGCCAGCAGCGAGGGGACAGGGAACTACAATGAGCAGTTCTTC,CASSEGTGNYNEQFF
TRBV28,TRBJ2-3,.,.,TGTGCCAGCAGTTCCCGGGGGGCGGTCTTGTCAGATACGCAGTATTTT,CASSSRGAVLSDTQYF
TRBV7-9,TRBJ1-3,.,TRBD1,TGTGCCAGCAGCCCCGGGACAGTCGGGCGTGGAAACACCATATATTTT,CASSPGTVGRGNTIYF
TRBV7-8,TRBJ2-7,.,TRBD2,TGTGCCAGCAGCTTAGTGTTCGGGCGAGCGGGGGACTCCTACGAGCAGTACTTC,CASSLVFGRAGDSYEQYF
TRBV3-1/TRBV3-2,TRBJ2-5,.,.,TGTGCCAGCAGCCCCAATAGATTCTCAGAGACCCAGTACTTC,CASSPNRFSETQYF